This is a list of T cell receptor beta chains from one sample in a study of neurological immune-mediated disorders. TCRdb redid the calling of the 5' RACE reads with MiXCR, one entry per CDR3 protein. The table lists 80,000 or so distinct CDR3 sequences, approximately 10% of them singletons. Material for sequencing was PBMCs. All receptors derive from a man aged 45 to 65 in good health. CDR3s include the opening cysteine and the closing phenylalanine or tryptophan. A D gene is named only where the DNA matches it firmly. A clone size is listed for some rows: how often the clone was seen (once, few, many), or a class if it is expanded.

CDR3: CSEGHKSSGGYTF
DNA: TGCAGTGAGGGACATAAAAGCTCCGGCGGCTACACCTTC
J: TRBJ1-2
D: .
V: TRBV20-1
size: many

CDR3: CASSLAGIQYF
DNA: TGTGCCAGCAGCTTAGCGGGGATTCAGTACTTC
J: TRBJ2-4
D: .
V: TRBV11-2
size: many

CDR3: CASSLVTATLNYGYTF
DNA: TGTGCCAGCAGCTTAGTGACAGCTACCTTAAACTATGGCTACACCTTC
J: TRBJ1-2
D: .
V: TRBV7-2
size: few

CDR3: CASSPSGLRETQYF
DNA: TGTGCCAGCAGCCCTAGCGGGCTACGCGAGACCCAGTACTTC
J: TRBJ2-5
D: TRBD2
V: TRBV5-8
size: many

CDR3: CASQLGGGIYEQYF
DNA: TGTGCCAGCCAATTGGGGGGGGGCATCTACGAGCAGTACTTC
J: TRBJ2-7
D: .
V: TRBV6-1
size: many

CDR3: CASSPRRQADTQYF
DNA: TGTGCCAGCAGCCCCCGCCGACAGGCAGATACGCAGTATTTT
J: TRBJ2-3
D: .
V: TRBV7-9
size: many

CDR3: CASSSSFEQYF
DNA: TGTGCCAGCAGCTCCTCGTTCGAGCAGTACTTC
J: TRBJ2-7
D: .
V: TRBV7-2
size: many

CDR3: CASSSYTYEQYF
DNA: TGTGCCAGCTCAAGTTACACCTACGAGCAGTACTTC
J: TRBJ2-7
D: .
V: TRBV18
size: many

CDR3: CASSAVAGLDTQYF
DNA: TGCGCCAGCAGTGCAGTAGCGGGGCTAGATACGCAGTATTTT
J: TRBJ2-3
D: TRBD2
V: TRBV10-2
size: many

CDR3: CASSLRVGVGGYTF
DNA: TGTGCCAGCAGTTTACGGGTGGGGGTGGGGGGCTACACCTTC
J: TRBJ1-2
D: .
V: TRBV12-3/TRBV12-4
size: many

CDR3: CSVSPGATDTQYF
DNA: TGCAGCGTCTCCCCTGGAGCCACAGATACGCAGTATTTT
J: TRBJ2-3
D: .
V: TRBV29-1
size: many

CDR3: CSARQGNQPQHF
DNA: TGCAGTGCTAGACAGGGAAATCAGCCCCAGCATTTT
J: TRBJ1-5
D: .
V: TRBV20-1
size: many

CDR3: CASSVPGVSYNEQFF
DNA: TGCGCCAGCAGCGTGCCCGGTGTATCCTACAATGAGCAGTTCTTC
J: TRBJ2-1
D: .
V: TRBV5-1
size: many

CDR3: CASRKTGDPNYGYTF
DNA: TGTGCCAGCAGAAAAACAGGGGATCCTAACTATGGCTACACCTTC
J: TRBJ1-2
D: TRBD1
V: TRBV6-5
size: many

CDR3: CATSNQTGRDQPQHF
DNA: TGTGCCACCAGCAATCAAACGGGAAGGGATCAGCCCCAGCATTTT
J: TRBJ1-5
D: .
V: TRBV15
size: many

CDR3: CASSSWEVDEQYF
DNA: TGTGCCAGCTCTAGTTGGGAAGTTGACGAGCAGTACTTC
J: TRBJ2-7
D: .
V: TRBV3-1
size: many

CDR3: CASSLSGGASTGELFF
DNA: TGTGCCAGCAGTTTATCCGGGGGCGCGTCCACCGGGGAGCTGTTTTTT
J: TRBJ2-2
D: .
V: TRBV12-3/TRBV12-4
size: many

CDR3: CASSLDITGDTEAFF
DNA: TGTGCCAGCAGCTTAGATATTACGGGGGACACTGAAGCTTTCTTT
J: TRBJ1-1
D: .
V: TRBV7-9
size: few

CDR3: CASSLDVVSGYGYTF
DNA: TGCGCCAGCAGCTTGGACGTCGTCTCCGGCTATGGCTACACCTTC
J: TRBJ1-2
D: .
V: TRBV5-1
size: many

CDR3: CASSQNPGLAFNEQFF
DNA: TGTGCCAGCAGCCAAAATCCGGGACTAGCGTTTAATGAGCAGTTCTTC
J: TRBJ2-1
D: TRBD2
V: TRBV7-3
size: many

CDR3: CSARAMGSGQPQHF
DNA: TGCAGTGCTAGAGCCATGGGGTCAGGCCAGCCCCAGCATTTT
J: TRBJ1-5
D: .
V: TRBV20-1
size: many

CDR3: CASNPGAGTGNMNEAFF
DNA: TGTGCCAGCAACCCGGGGGCCGGGACAGGGAATATGAATGAAGCTTTCTTT
J: TRBJ1-1
D: TRBD1
V: TRBV12-3/TRBV12-4
size: many

CDR3: CASSRGEGVQVRPQHF
DNA: TGTGCCAGCTCTCGGGGGGAAGGAGTGCAGGTACGGCCCCAGCATTTT
J: TRBJ1-5
D: .
V: TRBV18
size: many

CDR3: CSAQIGGVGEQFF
DNA: TGCAGTGCCCAAATCGGGGGGGTTGGTGAGCAGTTCTTC
J: TRBJ2-1
D: TRBD2
V: TRBV20-1
size: many

CDR3: CSARSPTPGEYQETQYF
DNA: TGCAGTGCTAGAAGCCCCACACCGGGGGAGTACCAAGAGACCCAGTACTTC
J: TRBJ2-5
D: .
V: TRBV20-1
size: many

CDR3: CASSPRQPSGISDTQYF
DNA: TGTGCCAGCTCACCACGTCAGCCTAGCGGGATATCAGATACGCAGTATTTT
J: TRBJ2-3
D: TRBD2
V: TRBV18
size: many

CDR3: CASSQLSGTRRNNEQFF
DNA: TGCGCCAGCAGCCAGCTTTCCGGGACTAGACGTAACAATGAGCAGTTCTTC
J: TRBJ2-1
D: TRBD2
V: TRBV4-1
size: few

CDR3: CASNQRGLGVYEQYF
DNA: TGTGCCAGCAACCAACGTGGGCTGGGAGTCTACGAGCAGTACTTC
J: TRBJ2-7
D: .
V: TRBV3-1
size: .

CDR3: CASSRRAGVTYNEQFF
DNA: TGTGCCAGCAGCCGCCGAGCGGGAGTGACCTACAATGAGCAGTTCTTC
J: TRBJ2-1
D: TRBD2
V: TRBV5-5
size: many

CDR3: CASSLLDTEAFF
DNA: TGTGCCAGCAGCTTACTTGACACTGAAGCTTTCTTT
J: TRBJ1-1
D: .
V: TRBV7-6
size: many

CDR3: CASSLDPTGVYQPQHF
DNA: TGCGCCAGCAGCTTGGATCCGACAGGGGTCTATCAGCCCCAGCATTTT
J: TRBJ1-5
D: TRBD1
V: TRBV5-1
size: many

CDR3: CASSLTGGDYEQYF
DNA: TGCGCCAGCAGCCTTACAGGGGGTGACTACGAGCAGTACTTC
J: TRBJ2-7
D: TRBD1
V: TRBV5-1
size: many

CDR3: CASSLGAGGPTDTQYF
DNA: TGTGCCAGCAGCTTAGGAGCGGGGGGCCCCACAGATACGCAGTATTTT
J: TRBJ2-3
D: TRBD2
V: TRBV7-3
size: many

CDR3: CASSPGQGAANEKLFF
DNA: TGTGCCAGCAGTCCGGGACAGGGGGCGGCTAATGAAAAACTGTTTTTT
J: TRBJ1-4
D: TRBD1
V: TRBV12-3/TRBV12-4
size: many

CDR3: CASTLDRGDEQFF
DNA: TGTGCCAGCACCCTGGACAGGGGGGATGAGCAGTTCTTC
J: TRBJ2-1
D: TRBD1
V: TRBV12-3/TRBV12-4
size: many

CDR3: CSAHDRGDTQYF
DNA: TGCAGTGCTCACGACAGGGGCGATACGCAGTATTTT
J: TRBJ2-3
D: TRBD1
V: TRBV20-1
size: many

CDR3: CATSKERRDTGELFF
DNA: TGTGCCACCAGCAAAGAGCGGCGGGACACCGGGGAGCTGTTTTTT
J: TRBJ2-2
D: .
V: TRBV15
size: many

CDR3: CASSFRTGELFF
DNA: TGTGCCAGCAGTTTCCGGACAGGGGAGCTGTTTTTT
J: TRBJ2-2
D: .
V: TRBV28
size: many

CDR3: CATSIGRAYRGVSNQPQHF
DNA: TGTGCCACCAGCATTGGGCGGGCCTATCGAGGGGTTAGCAATCAGCCCCAGCATTTT
J: TRBJ1-5
D: .
V: TRBV15
size: many

CDR3: CASSPDFQETQYF
DNA: TGTGCCAGCTCACCGGACTTCCAAGAGACCCAGTACTTC
J: TRBJ2-5
D: .
V: TRBV18
size: many

CDR3: CASSSPGQGTPNEQFF
DNA: TGTGCCAGCAGCTCACCCGGACAGGGAACTCCCAATGAGCAGTTCTTC
J: TRBJ2-1
D: TRBD1
V: TRBV7-9
size: .

CDR3: CASSGDRANRELFF
DNA: TGTGCCAGCAGCGGGGACAGGGCCAACAGGGAGCTGTTTTTT
J: TRBJ2-2
D: TRBD1
V: TRBV6-6
size: .

CDR3: CASWDTTPTSQFF
DNA: TGTGCCAGCTGGGACACCACCCCGACGTCGCAGTTCTTC
J: TRBJ2-1
D: .
V: TRBV10-3
size: many

CDR3: CASSSPLDQYQPQHF
DNA: TGTGCCAGCAGTTCCCCTTTGGACCAATATCAGCCCCAGCATTTT
J: TRBJ1-5
D: .
V: TRBV28
size: many

CDR3: CASSLQGGGANVLTF
DNA: TGTGCCAGCAGCTTGCAGGGGGGAGGGGCCAACGTCCTGACTTTC
J: TRBJ2-6
D: .
V: TRBV5-4
size: few

CDR3: CASPLTGGPNEQFF
DNA: TGTGCCAGCCCCCTAACGGGGGGGCCTAATGAGCAGTTCTTC
J: TRBJ2-1
D: TRBD2
V: TRBV27
size: .